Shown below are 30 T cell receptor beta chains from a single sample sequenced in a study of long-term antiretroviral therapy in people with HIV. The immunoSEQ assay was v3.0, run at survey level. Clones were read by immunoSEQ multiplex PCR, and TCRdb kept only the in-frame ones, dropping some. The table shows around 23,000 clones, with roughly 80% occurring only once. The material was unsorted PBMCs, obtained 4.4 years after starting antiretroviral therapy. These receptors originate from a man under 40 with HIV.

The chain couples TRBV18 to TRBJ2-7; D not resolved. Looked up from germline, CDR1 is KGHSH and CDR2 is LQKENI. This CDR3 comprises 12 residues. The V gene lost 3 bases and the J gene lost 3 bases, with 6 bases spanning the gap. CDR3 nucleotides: TGTGCCAGCTCACCTGTTCTCTACGAGCAGTACTTC. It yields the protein CASSPVLYEQYF. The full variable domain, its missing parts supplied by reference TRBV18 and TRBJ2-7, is NAGVMQNPRHLVRRRGQEARLRCSPMKGHSHVYWYRQLPEEGLKFMVYLQKENIIDESGMPKERFSAEFPKEGPSILRIQQVVRGDSAAYFCASSPVLYEQYFGPGTRLTVT.

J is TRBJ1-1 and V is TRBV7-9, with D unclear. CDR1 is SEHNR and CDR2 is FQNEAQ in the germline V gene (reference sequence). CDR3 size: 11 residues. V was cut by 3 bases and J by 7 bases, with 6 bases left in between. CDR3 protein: CASSLRREAFF. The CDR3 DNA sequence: TGTGCCAGCAGCTTGCGTCGTGAAGCTTTCTTT.

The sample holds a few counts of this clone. The DNA for the CDR3 is TGTGCCAGCAGCGGTCACGGGGGTGGGCGAGAGACCCAGTACTTC. Protein: CASSGHGGGRETQYF. The J gene is TRBJ2-5, the V gene TRBV13; possible D gene TRBD2, 6 bases. V lost 5 bases to trimming and J lost 4 bases, with 17 bases between them. Germline CDR1 is PRHDT and CDR2 is FYEKMQ (reference sequence). The CDR3 has 15 residues.

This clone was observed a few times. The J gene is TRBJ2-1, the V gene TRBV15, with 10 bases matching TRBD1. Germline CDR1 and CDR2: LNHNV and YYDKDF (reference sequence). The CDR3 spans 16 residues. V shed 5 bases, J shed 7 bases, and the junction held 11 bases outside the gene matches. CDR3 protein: CATSSRTGGDYNEQFF. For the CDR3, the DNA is TGTGCCACCAGCTCTCGGACAGGGGGTGACTATAATGAGCAGTTCTTC.

In DNA form, the CDR3 reads TGTGCCAGCAGTTCCAACATAAACACTGAAGCTTTCTTT. It codes for CASSSNINTEAFF. The rearrangement joins TRBV27 to TRBJ1-1; D remains ambiguous. Germline-derived CDR1 and CDR2 are MNHEY and SMNVEV (reference sequence). There are 13 residues in the CDR3. V shed 4 bases and J shed 2 bases, with 8 bases lying between them.

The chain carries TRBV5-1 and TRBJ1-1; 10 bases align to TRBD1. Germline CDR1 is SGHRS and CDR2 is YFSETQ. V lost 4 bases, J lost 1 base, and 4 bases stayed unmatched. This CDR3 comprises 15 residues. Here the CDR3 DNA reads TGCGCCAGCAGCCCCAGGACAGGGGGGAACACTGAAGCTTTCTTT. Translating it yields CASSPRTGGNTEAFF.

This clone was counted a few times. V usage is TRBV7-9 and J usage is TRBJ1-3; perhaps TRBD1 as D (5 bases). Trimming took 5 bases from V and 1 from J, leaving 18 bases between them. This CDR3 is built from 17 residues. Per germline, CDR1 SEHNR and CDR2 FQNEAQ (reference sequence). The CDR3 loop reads CASSRRDLEQSGNTIYF. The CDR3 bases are TGTGCCAGCAGCCGTCGGGACTTGGAACAATCTGGAAACACCATATATTTT. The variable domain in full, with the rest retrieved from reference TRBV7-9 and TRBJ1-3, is DTGVSQNPRHKITKRGQNVTFRCDPISEHNRLYWYRQTLGQGPEFLTYFQNEAQLEKSRLLSDRFSAERPKGSFSTLEIQRTEQGDSAMYLCASSRRDLEQSGNTIYFGEGSWLTVV.

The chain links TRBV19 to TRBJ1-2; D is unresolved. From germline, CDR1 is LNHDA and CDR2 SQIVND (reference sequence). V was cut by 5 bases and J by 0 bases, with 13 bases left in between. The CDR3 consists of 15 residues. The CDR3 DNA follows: TGTGCCAGTAGTCGTAACGGTGCAACTAACTATGGCTACACCTTC. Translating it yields CASSRNGATNYGYTF.

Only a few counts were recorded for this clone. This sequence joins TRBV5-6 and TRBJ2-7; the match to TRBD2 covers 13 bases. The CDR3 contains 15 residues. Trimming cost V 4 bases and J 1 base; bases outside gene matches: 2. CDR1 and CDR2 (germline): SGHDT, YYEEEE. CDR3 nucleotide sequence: TGTGCCAGCAGCCTGGGACTAGCGGGGTCCTACGAGCAGTACTTC. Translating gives CASSLGLAGSYEQYF.

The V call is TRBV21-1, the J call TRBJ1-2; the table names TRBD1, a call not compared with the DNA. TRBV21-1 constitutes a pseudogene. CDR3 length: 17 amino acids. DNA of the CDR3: TGTGCCAGCAGCAAAGCGGAACACAGGACAGGCCGATATGGCTACACCTTC. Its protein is CASSKAEHRTGRYGYTF.

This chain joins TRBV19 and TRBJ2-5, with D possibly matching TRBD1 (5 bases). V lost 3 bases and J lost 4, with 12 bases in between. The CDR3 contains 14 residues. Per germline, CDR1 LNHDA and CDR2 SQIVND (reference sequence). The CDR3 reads CASSIRNGAETQYF. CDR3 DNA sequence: TGTGCCAGTAGTATTCGTAATGGGGCAGAGACCCAGTACTTC.

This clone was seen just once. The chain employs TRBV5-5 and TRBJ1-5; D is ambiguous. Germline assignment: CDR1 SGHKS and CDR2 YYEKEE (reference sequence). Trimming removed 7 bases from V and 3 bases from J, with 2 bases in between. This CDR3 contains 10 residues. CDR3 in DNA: TGTGCCAGCGCCAATCAGCCCCAGCATTTT. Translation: CASANQPQHF.

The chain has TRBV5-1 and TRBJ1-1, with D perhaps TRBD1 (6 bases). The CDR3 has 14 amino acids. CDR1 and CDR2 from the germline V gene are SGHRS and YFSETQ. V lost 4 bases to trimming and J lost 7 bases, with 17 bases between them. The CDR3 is CASSPHRANGEAFF. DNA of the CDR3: TGCGCCAGCAGCCCCCACAGGGCGAACGGTGAAGCTTTCTTT.

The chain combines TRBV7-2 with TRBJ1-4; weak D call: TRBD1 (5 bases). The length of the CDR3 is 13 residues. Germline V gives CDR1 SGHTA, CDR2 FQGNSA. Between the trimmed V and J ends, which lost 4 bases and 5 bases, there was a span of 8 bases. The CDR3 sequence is CASSSGTNEKLFF. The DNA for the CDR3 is TGTGCCAGCAGCTCCGGGACGAATGAAAAACTGTTTTTT.

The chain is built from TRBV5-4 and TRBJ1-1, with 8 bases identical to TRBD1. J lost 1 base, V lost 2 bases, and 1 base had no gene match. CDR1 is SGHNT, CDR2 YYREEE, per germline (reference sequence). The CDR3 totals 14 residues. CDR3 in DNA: TGTGCCAGCAGCTTTGGACAGGGGAACACTGAAGCTTTCTTT. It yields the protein CASSFGQGNTEAFF.

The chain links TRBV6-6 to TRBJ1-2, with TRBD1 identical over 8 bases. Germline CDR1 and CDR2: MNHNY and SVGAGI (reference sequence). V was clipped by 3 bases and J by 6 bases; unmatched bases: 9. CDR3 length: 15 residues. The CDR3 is CASSYVGQGEDGYTF. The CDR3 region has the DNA TGTGCCAGCAGTTATGTCGGACAGGGAGAAGATGGCTACACCTTC.

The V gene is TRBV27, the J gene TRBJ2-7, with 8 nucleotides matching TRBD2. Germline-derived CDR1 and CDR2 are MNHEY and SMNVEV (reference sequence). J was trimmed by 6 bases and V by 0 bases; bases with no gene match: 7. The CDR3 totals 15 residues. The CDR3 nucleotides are TGTGCCAGCAGTTTATCTCGGGAGGGCAGGTTCGAGCAGTACTTC. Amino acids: CASSLSREGRFEQYF.

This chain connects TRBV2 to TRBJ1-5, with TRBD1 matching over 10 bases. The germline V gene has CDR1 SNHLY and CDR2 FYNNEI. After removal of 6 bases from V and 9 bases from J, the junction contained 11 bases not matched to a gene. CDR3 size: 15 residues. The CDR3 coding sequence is TGTGCCAGCAGCCCCGGGACAGGGGATACCGCGCCCCAGCATTTT. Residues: CASSPGTGDTAPQHF.

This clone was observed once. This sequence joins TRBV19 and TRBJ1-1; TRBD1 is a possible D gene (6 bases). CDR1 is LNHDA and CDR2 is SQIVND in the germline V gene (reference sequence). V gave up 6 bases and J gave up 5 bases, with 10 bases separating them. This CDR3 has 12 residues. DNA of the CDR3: TGTGCCAGTAGCATCCAGGGGACTGAAGCTTTCTTT. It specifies CASSIQGTEAFF. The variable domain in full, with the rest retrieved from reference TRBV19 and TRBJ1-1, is DGGITQSPKYLFRKEGQNVTLSCEQNLNHDAMYWYRQDPGQGLRLIYYSQIVNDFQKGDIAEGYSVSREKKESFPLTVTSAQKNPTAFYLCASSIQGTEAFFGQGTRLTVV.

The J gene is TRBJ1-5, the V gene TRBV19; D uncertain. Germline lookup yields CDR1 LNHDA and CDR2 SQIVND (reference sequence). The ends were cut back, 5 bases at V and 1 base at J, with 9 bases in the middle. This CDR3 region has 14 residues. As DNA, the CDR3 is TGTGCCAGTAGTTTCCTAGGGAGCAATCAGCCCCAGCATTTT. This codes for CASSFLGSNQPQHF.

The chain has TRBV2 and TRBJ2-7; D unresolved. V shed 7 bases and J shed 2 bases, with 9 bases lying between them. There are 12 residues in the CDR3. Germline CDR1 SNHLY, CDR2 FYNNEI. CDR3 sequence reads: CASNRTPYEQYF. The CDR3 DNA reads TGTGCCAGCAACCGAACACCCTACGAGCAGTACTTC.

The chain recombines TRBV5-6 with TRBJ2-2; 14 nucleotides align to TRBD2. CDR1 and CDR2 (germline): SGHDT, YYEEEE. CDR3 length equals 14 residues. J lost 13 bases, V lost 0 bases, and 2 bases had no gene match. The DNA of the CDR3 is TGTGCCAGCAGCTTGGGACTAGCGGGAGGGCGGCTGTTTTTT. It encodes CASSLGLAGGRLFF.

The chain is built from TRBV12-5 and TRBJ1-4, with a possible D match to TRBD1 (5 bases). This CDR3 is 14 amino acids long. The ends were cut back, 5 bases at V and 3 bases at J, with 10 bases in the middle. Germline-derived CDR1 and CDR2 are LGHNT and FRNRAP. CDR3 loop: CASGRDLSNEKLFF. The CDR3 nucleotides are TGTGCTAGTGGTCGGGACCTTTCTAATGAAAAACTGTTTTTT.

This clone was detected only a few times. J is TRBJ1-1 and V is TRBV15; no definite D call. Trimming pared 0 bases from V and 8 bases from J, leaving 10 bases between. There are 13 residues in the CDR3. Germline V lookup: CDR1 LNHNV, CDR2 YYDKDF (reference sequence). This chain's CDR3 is CATSREGEPEAFF. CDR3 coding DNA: TGTGCCACCAGCAGAGAGGGAGAGCCGGAAGCTTTCTTT.

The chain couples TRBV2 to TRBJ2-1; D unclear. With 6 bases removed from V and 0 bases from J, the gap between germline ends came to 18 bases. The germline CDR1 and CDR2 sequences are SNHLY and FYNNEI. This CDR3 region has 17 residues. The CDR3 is CASSHDVVVVSYNEQFF. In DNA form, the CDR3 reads TGTGCCAGCAGCCACGACGTAGTCGTCGTCTCCTACAATGAGCAGTTCTTC.

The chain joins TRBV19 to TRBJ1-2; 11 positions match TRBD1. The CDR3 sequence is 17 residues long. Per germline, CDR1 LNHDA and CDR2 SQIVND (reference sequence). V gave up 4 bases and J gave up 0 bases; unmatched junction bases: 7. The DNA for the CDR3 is TGTGCCAGTAGTACGTGGACAGGGGGCTTGGCTAACTATGGCTACACCTTC. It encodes CASSTWTGGLANYGYTF.

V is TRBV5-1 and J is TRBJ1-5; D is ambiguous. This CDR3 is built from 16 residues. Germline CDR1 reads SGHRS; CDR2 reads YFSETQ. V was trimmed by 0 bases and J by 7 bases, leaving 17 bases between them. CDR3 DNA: TGCGCCAGCAGCTTGGAAGGCCCCCACGGGATACAGCCCCAGCATTTT. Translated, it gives CASSLEGPHGIQPQHF. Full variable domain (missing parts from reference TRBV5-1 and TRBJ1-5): KAGVTQTPRYLIKTRGQQVTLSCSPISGHRSVSWYQQTPGQGLQFLFEYFSETQRNKGNFPGRFSGRQFSNSRSEMNVSTLELGDSALYLCASSLEGPHGIQPQHFGDGTRLSIL.

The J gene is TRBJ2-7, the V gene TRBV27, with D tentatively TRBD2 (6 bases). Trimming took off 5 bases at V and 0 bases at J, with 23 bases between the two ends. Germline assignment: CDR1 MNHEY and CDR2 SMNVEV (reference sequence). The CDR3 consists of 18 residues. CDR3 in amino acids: CASSPFPRGPRISYEQYF. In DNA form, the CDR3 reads TGTGCCAGCAGTCCATTTCCGCGGGGACCTAGGATCTCCTACGAGCAGTACTTC.

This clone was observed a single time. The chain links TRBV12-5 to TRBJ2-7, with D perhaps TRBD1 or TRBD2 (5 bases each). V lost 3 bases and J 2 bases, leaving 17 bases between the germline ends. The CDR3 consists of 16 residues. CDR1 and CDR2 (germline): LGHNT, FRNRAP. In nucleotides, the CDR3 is TGTGCTAGTGGTTTCGCCGGGCCCCGGGGCACCTACGAGCAGTACTTC. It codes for CASGFAGPRGTYEQYF.

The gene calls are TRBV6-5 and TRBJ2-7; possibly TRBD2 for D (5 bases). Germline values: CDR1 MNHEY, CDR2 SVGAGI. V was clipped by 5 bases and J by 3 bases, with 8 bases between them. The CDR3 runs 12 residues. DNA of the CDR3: TGTGCCAGCAGTGAAGGAGGCTACGAGCAGTACTTC. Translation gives CASSEGGYEQYF.